The 17 T cell receptor beta chains reported below all come from one sample, sequenced in a study of blood T cell repertoires in COVID-19. Sequencing was performed with immunoSEQ multiplex PCR; in TCRdb, only in-frame clones are kept and a portion is missing. The top ten hold over 14% of the sample, which has roughly 220,000 clones, approximately 84% seen once. The sequenced sample consisted of PBMCs or T cells enriched from blood (not recorded which). These receptors were obtained from a man aged 40-55 years who had recovered from COVID-19.

This chain uses TRBV28 with TRBJ1-1; D perhaps matches TRBD1 (6 bases). The germline V and J ends were trimmed by 5 bases and 5 bases, with 18 bases remaining between them. This CDR3 comprises 15 residues. Germline CDR1 MDHEN, CDR2 SYDVKM. In DNA, the CDR3 is TGTGCCAGCAGTCCCCAGACAGGTTATGGGACTGAAGCTTTCTTT. Protein: CASSPQTGYGTEAFF.

This sequence joins TRBV6-2 or TRBV6-3 and TRBJ2-7, with TRBD1 identical over 7 bases. In germline, CDR1 is MNHEY, CDR2 SVGEGT. The CDR3 has 16 residues. V dropped 2 bases and J dropped 2; count of bases not matched to a gene: 9. CDR3 bases: TGTGCCAGCAGTTACGTTCGTGGGACAGAACCCTACGAGCAGTACTTC. Translation: CASSYVRGTEPYEQYF.

This sequence joins TRBV28 and TRBJ1-2; TRBD1 might be the D (5 bases). The CDR3 loop spans 13 amino acids. Germline V gene sequence: CDR1 MDHEN, CDR2 SYDVKM. The ends were cut back, 7 bases at V and 6 bases at J, with 15 bases in the middle. The CDR3 DNA reads TGTGCCAGCATAAGGGGTGGGGGGAATGGCTACACCTTC. Translated, it gives CASIRGGGNGYTF.

The chain combines TRBV11-1 with TRBJ1-3; D gene ambiguous. This CDR3 has 13 amino acids. V dropped 6 bases and J dropped 1 base, with 7 bases sitting between them. Germline V gene data show CDR1 as SGHAT and CDR2 as FQDESV (reference sequence). CDR3: CASRQTSGNTIYF. CDR3 in DNA: TGTGCCAGCAGGCAAACTTCTGGAAACACCATATATTTT.

The chain joins TRBV29-1 to TRBJ2-7, with TRBD1 matching 10 bases. The germline gives CDR1 SQVTM, CDR2 ANQGSEA. The junction had 11 bases not matched to a gene; V was cut back by 4 bases and J by 5 bases. The length of the CDR3 is 15 residues. The CDR3 here is CSVVTLTGGYDEQYF. CDR3 coding DNA: TGCAGCGTTGTAACCCTGACAGGGGGCTACGACGAGCAGTACTTC.

The chain employs TRBV4-3 and TRBJ2-2, with no clear D. V was pared by 5 bases and J by 1 base, with 14 bases between. The germline V gene encodes CDR1 LGHNA and CDR2 YSLEER. There are 16 residues in the CDR3. CDR3 DNA: TGCGCCAGCAGCTCCCGTACCCTCAGGAACACCGGGGAGCTGTTTTTT. Translated: CASSSRTLRNTGELFF.

The chain employs TRBV4-1 and TRBJ1-5; D is unresolved. Germline CDR1 and CDR2: MGHRA and YSYEKL. The V and J ends lost 1 base and 5 bases respectively, with 12 bases between them. This CDR3 comprises 15 residues. CDR3 in amino acids: CASSQVLLPHQPQHF. CDR3 DNA sequence: TGCGCCAGCAGCCAAGTCTTACTGCCCCATCAGCCCCAGCATTTT.

The chain couples TRBV7-9 to TRBJ2-6; D might be TRBD2 (6 bases). Germline CDR1 is SEHNR and CDR2 is FQNEAQ (reference sequence). Trimming cost V 5 bases and J 3 bases, with 14 bases left between them. CDR3 length: 16 residues. CDR3 DNA: TGTGCCAGCAGCCCATTGGGGACTGTTGGGGCCAACGTCCTGACTTTC. Encoded protein: CASSPLGTVGANVLTF.

V gene TRBV28 combines with J gene TRBJ2-5, with a possible D match to TRBD2 (5 bases). Trimming left V 7 bases short and J 7 bases short, with 13 bases between. Germline CDR1 MDHEN, CDR2 SYDVKM. The CDR3 is 12 amino acids. The CDR3 sequence is CASKFEGGTQYF. For the CDR3, the DNA is TGTGCCAGCAAGTTTGAGGGTGGGACCCAGTACTTC.

This clone came up once. The chain employs TRBV4-1 and TRBJ1-2; the D gene is possibly TRBD1 (6 bases). CDR3 length equals 14 residues. Germline loops: CDR1 MGHRA, CDR2 YSYEKL. Trimming cost V 0 bases and J 3 bases, with 8 bases left between them. The CDR3 DNA is TGCGCCAGCAGCCAAGACCCAGGGGACTATGGCTACACCTTC. Translation gives CASSQDPGDYGYTF.

This clone was seen only once. The V call is TRBV4-1, the J call TRBJ2-2, with D hard to call. Trimming took 1 base from V and 6 from J, leaving 12 bases between them. The CDR3 totals 15 residues. Germline values: CDR1 MGHRA, CDR2 YSYEKL. CDR3 nucleotide sequence: TGCGCCAGCAGCCAAGGAGTTCGAGGCCCCGGGGAGCTGTTTTTT. Translated: CASSQGVRGPGELFF.

The chain employs TRBV19 and TRBJ2-2, with 11 bases aligning to TRBD2. The CDR3 sequence is 18 residues long. The germline V gene has CDR1 LNHDA and CDR2 SQIVND (reference sequence). Losses at the gene ends were 7 bases for V and 5 bases for J; bases not matched to a gene: 15. For the CDR3, the DNA is TGTGCCAGTACTACGACAGTTTCTAGCGGGAGGAATACCGGGGAGCTGTTTTTT. Translating gives CASTTTVSSGRNTGELFF.

A word on this clone: Other DNA variants within this sample encode the same CDR3. This chain connects TRBV14 to TRBJ2-7, with 8 bases that match TRBD1. The V gene's germline CDR1 is SGHDN and CDR2 FVKESK. The J segment lost 2 bases and the V segment lost 2 bases, leaving 5 bases of the junction unmatched. The CDR3 has 15 residues. The CDR3 nucleotides are TGTGCCAGCAGCCAAACAGGACAGGGTGCCTACGAGCAGTACTTC. Residues: CASSQTGQGAYEQYF.

The V gene is TRBV5-5, the J gene TRBJ2-3, with 12 nucleotides matching TRBD2. Trimming took 2 bases from V and 5 from J; bases not matched to a gene: 3. CDR1 is SGHKS and CDR2 is YYEKEE in the germline V gene (reference sequence). The CDR3 loop spans 15 amino acids. In nucleotides, the CDR3 is TGTGCCAGCAGCTTAGGACTAGCGGGAATAGATACGCAGTATTTT. This codes for CASSLGLAGIDTQYF.

The sample holds one count of this clone. The genes are TRBV6-5 and TRBJ2-3; a possible D gene is TRBD2 (6 bases). This CDR3 has 14 amino acids. CDR1 is MNHEY, CDR2 SVGAGI, per germline. Trimming removed 9 bases from V and 3 bases from J, with 16 bases in between. The CDR3 protein is CARGGDSETDTQYF. CDR3 DNA sequence: TGTGCCAGGGGGGGAGATAGCGAGACAGATACGCAGTATTTT.

The count of this clone is one. The chain carries TRBV2 and TRBJ2-3, with D perhaps matching TRBD2 (5 bases). CDR3 size: 12 residues. The V gene's germline CDR1 is SNHLY and CDR2 FYNNEI. V lost 10 bases and J 4 bases, leaving 12 bases between the germline ends. CDR3: CAMGDRPDTQYF. The CDR3 coding sequence is TGTGCCATGGGAGACCGTCCAGATACGCAGTATTTT.

This clone was seen only once. V and J are TRBV28 and TRBJ2-3, with 10 bases that match TRBD2. V trimming: 5 bases; J trimming: 2 bases; junction bases outside the gene matches: 10. Germline V gene sequence: CDR1 MDHEN, CDR2 SYDVKM. The CDR3 has 17 amino acids. CDR3 DNA sequence: TGTGCCAGCAGTGCCTCATGGACTAGCGGAGACACAGATACGCAGTATTTT. Translating it yields CASSASWTSGDTDTQYF.